Listed below are T cell receptor beta chains from one sample, sequenced in a study of control samples from healthy donors and cancer patients. This table comes from immunoSEQ multiplex PCR, and its TCRdb copy is limited to in-frame clones, with some not included. The sample comprises about 130,000 clones, about 91% of which are singletons, and approximately 9% rests with the top ten. Sequencing was carried out using blood. Source of these receptors: a young man in good health. Both conserved end residues are part of each CDR3. A D gene is named only where the DNA matches it firmly. The size field is filled for only some rows; it gives once, few, many or a size class.

d_call | j_call | clone_size | v_call | cdr3_nt | cdr3_aa
- | TRBJ2-1 | - | TRBV20-1 | TGCAGTGCTAGTGATGGGATTTACAATGAGCAGTTCTTC | CSASDGIYNEQFF
- | TRBJ2-7 | - | TRBV6-5 | TGTGCCAGCAGTTACTCGATAACAGGGAACTACGAGCAGTACTTC | CASSYSITGNYEQYF
- | TRBJ1-6 | - | TRBV6-1 | TGTGCCAGCAGTGAAATTGCGGGGGGCGCGAATAATTCACCCCTCCACTTT | CASSEIAGGANNSPLHF
- | TRBJ2-3 | - | TRBV13 | TGTGCCAGCAGCTTAGCTGTCAGTAGCACAGATACGCAGTATTTT | CASSLAVSSTDTQYF
- | TRBJ1-1 | - | TRBV6-4 | TGTGCCAGCAGTGAAGGGGTAGCAGGGACTGAAGCTTTCTTT | CASSEGVAGTEAFF
- | TRBJ1-2 | few | TRBV20-1 | TGCAGTGCTAGTCCGAACAACCCTCGGGACCGAACAAACTATGGCTACACCTTC | CSASPNNPRDRTNYGYTF
- | TRBJ2-1 | once | TRBV6-5 | TGTGCCAGCAGGAGAGGGGGACTCTCCTACAATGAGCAGTTCTTC | CASRRGGLSYNEQFF
- | TRBJ2-7 | - | TRBV5-6 | TGTGCCAGCAGCTTGGGGGCCTACGAGCAGTACTTC | CASSLGAYEQYF
TRBD2 | TRBJ2-1 | - | TRBV19 | TGTGCCAGTAATCAGATGCCTAGCGGGGTCGGCAATGAGCAGTTCTTC | CASNQMPSGVGNEQFF
- | TRBJ1-4 | - | TRBV12-3/TRBV12-4 | TGTGCCAGCAGTTTACGGACCAATGAAAAACTGTTTTTT | CASSLRTNEKLFF
- | TRBJ2-7 | - | TRBV28 | TGTGCCAGCATGACGGGCTCCTACGAGCAGTACTTC | CASMTGSYEQYF
TRBD1 | TRBJ1-2 | - | TRBV5-6 | TGTGCCAGCAGCTTACAACAGGGGGCCAGAAATGGCTACACCTTC | CASSLQQGARNGYTF
TRBD2 | TRBJ2-7 | - | TRBV7-3 | TGTGCCAGCAGCTCACAAGCGGGGGACACCTTCGAGCAGTACTTC | CASSSQAGDTFEQYF
- | TRBJ2-7 | - | TRBV9 | TGTGCCAGCAGCGTAGCTACCATGGAGGGCTTAAACGAGCAGTACTTC | CASSVATMEGLNEQYF
TRBD1 | TRBJ1-1 | - | TRBV7-9 | TGTGCCAGCAGCGTGACAGGGATGGGTGGCACTGAAGCTTTCTTT | CASSVTGMGGTEAFF
- | TRBJ1-1 | - | TRBV6-5 | TGTGCCAGTACTGAGACAGCTTCGAACACTGAAGCTTTCTTT | CASTETASNTEAFF
TRBD1 | TRBJ1-2 | - | TRBV5-5 | TGTGCCAGCAGCGTGGGACAGGGGCGGAACTATGGCTACACCTTC | CASSVGQGRNYGYTF
- | TRBJ2-3 | - | TRBV5-6 | TGTGCCAGCAGCGATGGGGGTTGGGGGGCAGATACGCAGTATTTT | CASSDGGWGADTQYF
- | TRBJ1-1 | - | TRBV2 | TGTGCCAGCAGTGACGACGGTTTCTGGGAGGGGAACACTGAAGCTTTCTTT | CASSDDGFWEGNTEAFF
- | TRBJ1-5 | - | TRBV30 | TGTGCCTGGAGCAAGCGTTATAGCAATCAGCCCCAGCATTTT | CAWSKRYSNQPQHF
TRBD1 | TRBJ1-1 | - | TRBV5-1 | TGCGCCAGCAGCACAGGACAGGGTTACACTGAAGCTTTCTTT | CASSTGQGYTEAFF
- | TRBJ2-7 | - | TRBV7-9 | TGTGCCAGCAGCTTAATAGGCGAGTACGAGCAGTACTTC | CASSLIGEYEQYF
TRBD1 | TRBJ1-1 | - | TRBV9 | TGTGCCAGCAGCCTGACAGGGGGAGGCACTGAAGCTTTCTTT | CASSLTGGGTEAFF
- | TRBJ2-7 | - | TRBV7-9 | TGTGCCAGCAGCTACAGGGTTGGGCGCGAGCAGTACTTC | CASSYRVGREQYF
- | TRBJ1-6 | - | TRBV19 | TGTGCCAGTCGTTCTCTATATGGGAATTCACCCCTCCACTTT | CASRSLYGNSPLHF
TRBD1 | TRBJ1-1 | - | TRBV5-4 | TGTGCCAGCAGCGTGACAGGGGGCACTGAAGCTTTCTTT | CASSVTGGTEAFF
- | TRBJ1-1 | - | TRBV30 | TGTGCCTGGAGTGTAGGGGGTGAAGCTTTCTTT | CAWSVGGEAFF
- | TRBJ2-2 | - | TRBV6-4 | TGTGCCAGCAGCCAGGGTCTCACCGGGGAGCTGTTTTTT | CASSQGLTGELFF
- | TRBJ1-1 | - | TRBV10-3 | TGTGCCATCTTTCAGGGTCGGGGCACTGAAGCTTTCTTT | CAIFQGRGTEAFF
TRBD1 | TRBJ1-1 | - | TRBV5-6 | TGTGCCAGCAGCTTCCTGGACAGGGATGACGCTGAAGCTTTCTTT | CASSFLDRDDAEAFF